Described below is a single T cell receptor (beta chain) sequence and its context. Original processing notes: Amplification with reference gene primers provided the estimates of nucleated cell counts. The protocol was immunoSEQ multiplex PCR, while the TCRdb copy is restricted to in-frame clones and leaves out a portion. The V and J calls and the clone size are those of that table, but D and trimming were determined from the DNA. This sample has 130,000 to 150,000 clones, with under 85% found just once. The sample belongs to a study of blood T cell repertoires in COVID-19. Looking at the study overall: Samples taken during acute and convalescent COVID-19 were collected in the United States, Italy and Spain. The cDNA or gDNA used as material had been derived from T cells, B-cell-depleted T cells, or PBMCs.

This CDR3 comprises 13 residues. V was shortened by 3 bases and J by 3 bases, with 9 bases between the two germline ends. Germline V gene sequence: CDR1 SGHAT, CDR2 FQNNGV. The sequence was obtained from a human donor in a cohort sampled during active COVID-19. Sample: peripheral blood. This chain uses TRBV11-2 with TRBJ2-7; D may be TRBD1 (6 bases). The DNA of the CDR3 is TGTGCCAGCAGCTTGGACAGACTCTACGAGCAGTACTTC. As protein: CASSLDRLYEQYF.